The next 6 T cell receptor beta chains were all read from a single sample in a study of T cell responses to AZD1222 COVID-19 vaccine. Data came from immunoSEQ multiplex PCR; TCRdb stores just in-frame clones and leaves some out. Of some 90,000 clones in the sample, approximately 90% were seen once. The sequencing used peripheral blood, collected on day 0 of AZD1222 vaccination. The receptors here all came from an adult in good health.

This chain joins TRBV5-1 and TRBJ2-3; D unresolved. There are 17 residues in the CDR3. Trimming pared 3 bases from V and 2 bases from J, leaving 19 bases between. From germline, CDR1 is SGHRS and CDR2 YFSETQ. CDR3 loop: CASSYEKGLQYTDTQYF. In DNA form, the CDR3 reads TGCGCCAGCAGCTACGAGAAGGGCCTACAATACACAGATACGCAGTATTTT.

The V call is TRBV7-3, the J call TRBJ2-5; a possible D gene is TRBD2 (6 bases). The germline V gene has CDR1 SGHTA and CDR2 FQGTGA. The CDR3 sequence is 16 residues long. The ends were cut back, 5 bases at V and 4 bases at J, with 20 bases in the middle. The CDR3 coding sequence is TGTGCCAGCAGCCCCACCGCCACGGGAGTGGGAGAGACCCAGTACTTC. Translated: CASSPTATGVGETQYF.

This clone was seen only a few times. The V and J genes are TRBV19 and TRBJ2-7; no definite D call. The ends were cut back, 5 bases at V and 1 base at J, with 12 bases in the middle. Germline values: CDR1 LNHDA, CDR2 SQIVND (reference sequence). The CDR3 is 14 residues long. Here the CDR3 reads CASSPRDGSYEQYF. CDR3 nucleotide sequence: TGTGCCAGTAGTCCCCGAGACGGATCCTACGAGCAGTACTTC.

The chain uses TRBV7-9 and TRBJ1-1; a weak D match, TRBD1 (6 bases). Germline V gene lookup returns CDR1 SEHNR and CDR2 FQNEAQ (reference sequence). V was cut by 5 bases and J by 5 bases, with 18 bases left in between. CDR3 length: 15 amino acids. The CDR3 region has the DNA TGTGCCAGCAGCACTCGACACGGGGGGCGGACTGAAGCTTTCTTT. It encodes CASSTRHGGRTEAFF.

CDR3 region: CASSQGGYQPQHF. Written as DNA, the CDR3 is TGTGCCAGTAGCCAGGGTGGGTATCAGCCCCAGCATTTT. The rearrangement joins TRBV19 to TRBJ1-5; weak D call: TRBD1 (5 bases). Per the germline V gene, CDR1 is LNHDA and CDR2 is SQIVND (reference sequence). Trimming left V 6 bases short and J 5 bases short, with 11 bases between. The CDR3 is made up of 13 amino acids.

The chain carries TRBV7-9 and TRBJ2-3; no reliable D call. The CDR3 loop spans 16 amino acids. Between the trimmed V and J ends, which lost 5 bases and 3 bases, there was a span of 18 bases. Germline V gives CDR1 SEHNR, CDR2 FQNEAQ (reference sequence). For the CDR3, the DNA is TGTGCCAGCAGCGCCCGCTGGCGCGGAGAGACAGATACGCAGTATTTT. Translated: CASSARWRGETDTQYF.